Below are 32 T cell receptor beta chains sequenced from a single sample in a study of T cell repertoires in cytomegalovirus infection. TCRdb re-derived calls from the reads in MiXCR, one entry per CDR3 protein. The sample consists of around 320,000 distinct CDR3 sequences, over 7.5% of them appearing once. What was sequenced was PBMCs. These receptors were obtained from a human donor in good health (CMV status not recorded). Some clones in this sample may be carry-over from other donors' samples.

The sample holds a few counts of this clonotype. The chain has TRBV20-1 and TRBJ2-2, with D tentatively TRBD1 (6 bases). The V gene's germline CDR1 is DFQATT and CDR2 SNEGSKA (reference sequence). Trimming stripped 8 bases from V and 5 bases from J, with 12 bases between. This CDR3 contains 12 residues. The CDR3 bases are TGCAGTTCGTCAGGGGATACCGGGGAGCTGTTTTTT. Encoded protein: CSSSGDTGELFF.

This chain links TRBV12-3 or TRBV12-4 with TRBJ2-2; D is unclear. The germline V and J ends were trimmed by 3 bases and 0 bases, with 8 bases remaining between them. CDR3 length equals 15 residues. CDR3 loop: CASSFNSANTGELFF. The CDR3, as DNA: TGTGCCAGCAGTTTTAACAGCGCGAACACCGGGGAGCTGTTTTTT.

This clonotype was seen ten or more times. The chain employs TRBV7-6 and TRBJ2-7, with TRBD2 matching 11 bases. Per germline, CDR1 SGHVS and CDR2 FNYEAQ. The CDR3 contains 16 residues. The trim removed 4 bases at V and 0 bases at J, leaving 5 bases unmatched. The CDR3 DNA is TGTGCCAGCAGCTCGACTAGCGGGATCTACTCCTACGAGCAGTACTTC. Translation gives CASSSTSGIYSYEQYF. Supplemented by reference TRBV7-6 and TRBJ2-7, the full variable domain reads GAGVSQSPRYKVTKRGQDVALRCDPISGHVSLYWYRQALGQGPEFLTYFNYEAQQDKSGLPNDRFSAERPEGSISTLTIQRTEQRDSAMYRCASSSTSGIYSYEQYFGPGTRLTVT.

The gene calls are TRBV28 and TRBJ1-2; possibly TRBD1 for D (5 bases). V was shortened by 2 bases and J by 2 bases, with 9 bases between the two germline ends. Germline lookup yields CDR1 MDHEN and CDR2 SYDVKM. This CDR3 contains 14 residues. In nucleotides, the CDR3 is TGTGCCAGCAGTTTACCCGACAGCAACTATGGCTACACCTTC. Residues: CASSLPDSNYGYTF.

V gene TRBV28 combines with J gene TRBJ1-2, with TRBD1 as a possible D gene (6 bases). Deletions cut 3 bases from V and 3 bases from J, with 17 bases between. The CDR3 consists of 16 residues. Germline V gene data show CDR1 as MDHEN and CDR2 as SYDVKM. CDR3 region: CASSLGTGSSYYGYTF. CDR3 DNA sequence: TGTGCCAGCAGTTTGGGAACAGGGAGCAGTTACTATGGCTACACCTTC.

There are many counts of this clonotype. The chain employs TRBV7-2 and TRBJ2-5; a possible D gene is TRBD1 (5 bases). The germline V gene has CDR1 SGHTA and CDR2 FQGNSA. V was trimmed by 5 bases and J by 3 bases, leaving 13 bases between them. The CDR3 length is 14 residues. CDR3 in DNA: TGTGCCAGCAGCCCACCGCCCAGGGAAGAGACCCAGTACTTC. Its translation: CASSPPPREETQYF.

In this sample, this clonotype turned up a few times. The CDR3 DNA is TGCGCCAGCAGCTTGAGTGGGGGCGGCAATCAGCCCCAGCATTTT. Translating gives CASSLSGGGNQPQHF. The gene calls are TRBV5-1 and TRBJ1-5, with D possibly being TRBD1 (6 bases). This CDR3 is 15 amino acids long. In germline, CDR1 is SGHRS, CDR2 YFSETQ. V lost 1 base and J lost 2, with 10 bases in between. Looking up the rest from reference TRBV5-1 and TRBJ1-5 gives the full variable domain: KAGVTQTPRYLIKTRGQQVTLSCSPISGHRSVSWYQQTPGQGLQFLFEYFSETQRNKGNFPGRFSGRQFSNSRSEMNVSTLELGDSALYLCASSLSGGGNQPQHFGDGTRLSIL.

The sample holds a few counts of this clonotype. V is TRBV7-9 and J is TRBJ1-3; D ambiguous. The V end was cut by 4 bases, the J end by 4 bases, with 11 bases between. The CDR3 runs 14 residues. Germline V lookup: CDR1 SEHNR, CDR2 FQNEAQ (reference sequence). The CDR3 coding sequence is TGTGCCAGCAGCTCGGAGGAAGGGGGAAACACCATATATTTT. It is translated as CASSSEEGGNTIYF.

This sequence joins TRBV7-9 and TRBJ2-7, with no clear D. Per germline, CDR1 SEHNR and CDR2 FQNEAQ (reference sequence). The V and J ends lost 3 bases and 4 bases respectively, with 10 bases between them. The CDR3 consists of 13 residues. CDR3 residues: CASSLVAEYEQYF. CDR3 in DNA: TGTGCCAGCAGCTTGGTAGCAGAATACGAGCAGTACTTC.

This clonotype was detected only a few times. This chain uses TRBV5-4 with TRBJ2-7; D call uncertain. The CDR3 spans 13 residues. The V end was cut by 3 bases, the J end by 7 bases, with 14 bases between. Germline CDR1 is SGHNT and CDR2 is YYREEE (reference sequence). CDR3 sequence (DNA): TGTGCCAGCAGCTCAGACTTATACGTAGAGCAGTACTTC. Its protein is CASSSDLYVEQYF. The full variable domain, its missing parts supplied by reference TRBV5-4 and TRBJ2-7, is ETGVTQSPTHLIKTRGQQVTLRCSSQSGHNTVSWYQQALGQGPQFIFQYYREEENGRGNFPPRFSGLQFPNYSSELNVNALELDDSALYLCASSSDLYVEQYFGPGTRLTVT.

This clonotype was counted only a few times. This rearrangement joins TRBV5-4 to TRBJ1-2; D might be TRBD1 (6 bases). With 4 bases removed from V and 4 bases from J, the gap between germline ends came to 14 bases. CDR3 length: 14 amino acids. Germline assignment: CDR1 SGHNT and CDR2 YYREEE (reference sequence). CDR3 sequence (DNA): TGTGCCAGCAGCCCGGGGGGGCCATCCTATGGCTACACCTTC. It encodes CASSPGGPSYGYTF. Filled out from reference TRBV5-4 and TRBJ1-2, the complete variable domain reads ETGVTQSPTHLIKTRGQQVTLRCSSQSGHNTVSWYQQALGQGPQFIFQYYREEENGRGNFPPRFSGLQFPNYSSELNVNALELDDSALYLCASSPGGPSYGYTFGSGTRLTVV.

This clonotype was recorded at least ten times. V is TRBV25-1 and J is TRBJ2-5; D unclear. Trimming stripped 2 bases from V and 3 bases from J, with 13 bases between. This CDR3 region has 15 residues. Germline CDR1 MGHDK, CDR2 SYGVNS. The DNA for the CDR3 is TGTGCCAGCAGTGAACCCCAGGCTTTAGAAGAGACCCAGTACTTC. Translated, it gives CASSEPQALEETQYF.

The V call is TRBV10-3, the J call TRBJ2-7, with D perhaps matching TRBD1 (6 bases). The CDR3 runs 16 residues. The germline V gene has CDR1 ENHRY and CDR2 SYGVKD. V was cut by 7 bases and J by 5 bases, with 24 bases left in between. CDR3 protein: CAINPRSDRSPNEQYF. In DNA, the CDR3 is TGTGCCATCAATCCTCGGTCCGACAGGTCACCCAACGAGCAGTACTTC.

Points on this clonotype: Since no conserved phenylalanine or tryptophan closes the CDR3, a read error is the likely cause. No DNA is shown, since the ends of the CDR3 on it are uncertain; the CDR3 is the one TCRdb lists. The rearrangement links TRBV11-2 to TRBJ2-1; the table's D gene call, TRBD2, was not cross checked with the DNA. The CDR3 spans 14 residues, counting both ends. Looked up from germline, CDR1 is SGHAT and CDR2 is FQNNGV. The CDR3 sequence is CASSQWTSGRLTTL.

This clonotype was detected ten times or more. The chain couples TRBV7-2 to TRBJ2-2; TRBD2 matches 14 bases. The J segment lost 8 bases and the V segment lost 5 bases, leaving 7 bases of the junction unmatched. CDR1 SGHTA and CDR2 FQGNSA come from the germline V gene. The CDR3 extends over 16 amino acids. CDR3 nucleotides: TGTGCCAGCAGCCTCGGCGGGACTAGCGGGAGTGGGGAGCTGTTTTTT. This translates into CASSLGGTSGSGELFF. The whole variable domain, filled in from reference TRBV7-2 and TRBJ2-2, reads GAGVSQSPSNKVTEKGKDVELRCDPISGHTALYWYRQSLGQGLEFLIYFQGNSAPDKSGLPSDRFSAERTGGSVSTLTIQRTQQEDSAVYLCASSLGGTSGSGELFFGEGSRLTVL.

The genes are TRBV2 and TRBJ2-1; 8 positions agree with TRBD2. The CDR3 runs to 15 residues. Unmatched junction bases numbered 12, after V lost 7 bases and J lost 7 bases. Germline assignment: CDR1 SNHLY and CDR2 FYNNEI. The CDR3 loop is CASTPGGGAGNEQFF. The CDR3 DNA sequence: TGTGCCAGCACGCCGGGGGGGGGAGCGGGGAATGAGCAGTTCTTC.

This clonotype came up many times. The V call is TRBV7-2, the J call TRBJ2-5; 9 nucleotides match TRBD2. CDR3 length: 16 amino acids. J was trimmed by 1 base and V by 5 bases; bases with no gene match: 8. The V gene's germline CDR1 is SGHTA and CDR2 FQGNSA. CDR3 in DNA: TGTGCCAGCAGCGTTGGGCTAGCGGGACGCCAAGAGACCCAGTACTTC. Translating gives CASSVGLAGRQETQYF.

This clonotype was recorded a few times. The genes are TRBV5-1 and TRBJ1-5; possible D gene TRBD1, 6 bases. Germline V gene sequence: CDR1 SGHRS, CDR2 YFSETQ. CDR3 length: 14 residues. Trimming took off 2 bases at V and 7 bases at J, with 13 bases between the two ends. Here the CDR3 DNA reads TGCGCCAGCAGCTTCACAGGGACGTTGCAGCCCCAGCATTTT. It specifies CASSFTGTLQPQHF.

The V call is TRBV24-1, the J call TRBJ1-5, with D perhaps TRBD1 (6 bases). V lost 6 bases and J 1 base, leaving 15 bases between the germline ends. Germline V CDR1 and CDR2: KGHDR, SFDVKD. This CDR3 contains 16 residues. The CDR3 nucleotides are TGTGCCACCAGTCCAGGGGCGGGCACGAGCAATCAGCCCCAGCATTTT. This translates into CATSPGAGTSNQPQHF.

This clonotype was detected only a few times. V and J are TRBV7-6 and TRBJ2-5; D not certain. Germline V lookup: CDR1 SGHVS, CDR2 FNYEAQ. The V and J ends lost 5 bases and 0 bases respectively, with 7 bases between them. This CDR3 comprises 13 residues. As DNA, the CDR3 is TGTGCCAGCAGCCGGGTATACCAAGAGACCCAGTACTTC. Amino acid sequence: CASSRVYQETQYF.

V is TRBV6-8 and J is TRBJ1-5, with 7 positions matching TRBD1. This CDR3 has 14 residues. V shed 8 bases and J 6 bases; nucleotides not matched to a gene: 10. From germline, CDR1 is MNHGY and CDR2 SAAAGT. The CDR3 is CASGPSGGSQPQHF. The CDR3 coding sequence is TGTGCCAGCGGACCATCAGGGGGAAGTCAGCCCCAGCATTTT.

The rearrangement links TRBV24-1 to TRBJ2-1, with TRBD2 identical over 7 bases. In germline, CDR1 is KGHDR, CDR2 SFDVKD. Losses at the gene ends were 2 bases for V and 8 bases for J; bases not matched to a gene: 8. There are 15 residues in the CDR3. CDR3 region: CATSDSSRTSYEQFF. Here the CDR3 DNA reads TGTGCCACCAGTGATTCTTCCAGGACTAGTTATGAGCAGTTCTTC.

In this sample, this clonotype turned up a few times. This rearrangement joins TRBV15 to TRBJ1-1; TRBD1 is a possible D gene (5 bases). The length of the CDR3 is 15 residues. V gave up 0 bases and J gave up 3 bases, with 11 bases separating them. Germline CDR1 and CDR2: LNHNV and YYDKDF (reference sequence). For the CDR3, the DNA is TGTGCCACCAGCAGAGACCTTAGGGGTGACACTGAAGCTTTCTTT. Encoded protein: CATSRDLRGDTEAFF.

This clonotype was seen repeatedly, ten times or more. The rearrangement joins TRBV6-2 or TRBV6-3 to TRBJ1-1; D possibly corresponds to TRBD1 (5 bases). This CDR3 is 14 amino acids long. V gave up 7 bases and J gave up 0 bases, with 12 bases separating them. The V gene's germline CDR1 is MNHEY and CDR2 SVGEGT. CDR3 residues: CASIRDPVNTEAFF. Written as DNA, the CDR3 is TGTGCCAGCATCAGGGACCCAGTGAACACTGAAGCTTTCTTT.

The chain links TRBV7-2 to TRBJ2-4; 11 positions match TRBD2. Unmatched junction bases numbered 12, after V lost 5 bases and J lost 9 bases. The germline V gene has CDR1 SGHTA and CDR2 FQGNSA. This CDR3 contains 16 residues. Here the CDR3 reads CASSAPLAGGRGIQYF. CDR3 DNA: TGTGCCAGCAGCGCACCTTTAGCGGGGGGGCGGGGCATTCAGTACTTC.

This clonotype was detected only a few times. The rearrangement links TRBV6-2 or TRBV6-3 to TRBJ1-1; a weak D match, TRBD1 (6 bases). Germline V gives CDR1 MNHEY, CDR2 SVGEGT. CDR3 length: 14 residues. Trimming removed 6 bases from V and 7 bases from J, with 18 bases in between. CDR3 nucleotide sequence: TGTGCCAGCAGCCCAACCCCGACAGGACTTGAAGCTTTCTTT. Its translation: CASSPTPTGLEAFF.

This clonotype was counted a few times. The rearrangement uses TRBV20-1 and TRBJ1-3; no firm D call. Germline V CDR1 and CDR2: DFQATT, SNEGSKA (reference sequence). The germline V and J ends were trimmed by 4 bases and 3 bases, with 13 bases remaining between them. The CDR3 length is 14 residues. The CDR3 spells CSANPGGGGNTIYF. CDR3 bases: TGCAGTGCTAACCCCGGAGGCGGTGGAAACACCATATATTTT.

The V call is TRBV20-1, the J call TRBJ2-3, with D possibly called TRBD1 or TRBD2 (6 bases each). V lost 5 bases and J lost 4, with 16 bases in between. The CDR3 extends over 14 amino acids. Germline assignment: CDR1 DFQATT and CDR2 SNEGSKA (reference sequence). CDR3 sequence: CSASAGGRADTQYF. The CDR3 region has the DNA TGCAGTGCTTCTGCCGGGGGCCGTGCAGATACGCAGTATTTT.

The chain employs TRBV27 and TRBJ2-4; no firm D call. V was cut by 4 bases and J by 8 bases, with 9 bases left in between. This CDR3 contains 12 residues. Germline loops: CDR1 MNHEY, CDR2 SMNVEV (reference sequence). The CDR3 protein is CASSSSSYIQYF. In DNA, the CDR3 is TGTGCCAGCAGTTCCTCATCGTACATTCAGTACTTC.

This clonotype was detected many times. The V call is TRBV7-2, the J call TRBJ2-3; D unclear. V was clipped by 4 bases and J by 1 base, with 9 bases between them. From germline, CDR1 is SGHTA and CDR2 FQGNSA. The CDR3 is 14 amino acids. DNA of the CDR3: TGTGCCAGCAGCTCGGGCTACGGCACAGATACGCAGTATTTT. The encoded protein is CASSSGYGTDTQYF. The full variable domain, its missing parts supplied by reference TRBV7-2 and TRBJ2-3, is GAGVSQSPSNKVTEKGKDVELRCDPISGHTALYWYRQSLGQGLEFLIYFQGNSAPDKSGLPSDRFSAERTGGSVSTLTIQRTQQEDSAVYLCASSSGYGTDTQYFGPGTRLTVL.

This clonotype was seen only a few times. The rearrangement joins TRBV7-9 to TRBJ1-1, with D maybe TRBD1 (5 bases). This CDR3 contains 14 residues. Trimming removed 5 bases at V and 1 base at J, with 11 bases between. The germline gives CDR1 SEHNR, CDR2 FQNEAQ (reference sequence). Written as DNA, the CDR3 is TGTGCCAGCAGCGGGGGGGGGAGGAACACTGAAGCTTTCTTT. Encoded protein: CASSGGGRNTEAFF.

In its sample, this clonotype was seen a few times. The rearrangement uses TRBV7-6 and TRBJ2-1; D gene unclear. Trimming took off 1 base at V and 8 bases at J, with 12 bases between the two ends. This CDR3 is built from 14 residues. Looked up from germline, CDR1 is SGHVS and CDR2 is FNYEAQ. The CDR3 region has the DNA TGTGCCAGCAGCTTAGAGGTTATAGCCTATGAGCAGTTCTTC. It yields the protein CASSLEVIAYEQFF. Supplemented by reference TRBV7-6 and TRBJ2-1, the full variable domain reads GAGVSQSPRYKVTKRGQDVALRCDPISGHVSLYWYRQALGQGPEFLTYFNYEAQQDKSGLPNDRFSAERPEGSISTLTIQRTEQRDSAMYRCASSLEVIAYEQFFGPGTRLTVL.